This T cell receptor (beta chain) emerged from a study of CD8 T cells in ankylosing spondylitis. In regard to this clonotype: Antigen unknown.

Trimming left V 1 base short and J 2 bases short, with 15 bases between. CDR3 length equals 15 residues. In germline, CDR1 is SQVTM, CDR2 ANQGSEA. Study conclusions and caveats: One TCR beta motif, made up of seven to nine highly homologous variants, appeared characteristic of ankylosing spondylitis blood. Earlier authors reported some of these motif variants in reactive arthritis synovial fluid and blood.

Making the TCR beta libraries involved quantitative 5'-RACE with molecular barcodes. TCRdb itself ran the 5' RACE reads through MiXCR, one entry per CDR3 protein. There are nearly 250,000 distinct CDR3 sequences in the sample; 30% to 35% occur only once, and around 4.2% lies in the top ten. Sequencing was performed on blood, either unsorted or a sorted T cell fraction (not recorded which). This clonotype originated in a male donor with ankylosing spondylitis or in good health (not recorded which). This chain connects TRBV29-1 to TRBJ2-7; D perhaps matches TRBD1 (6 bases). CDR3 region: CSVEGGDILAYEQYF. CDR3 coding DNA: TGCAGCGTTGAAGGTGGGGACATTCTTGCCTACGAGCAGTACTTC.